This TCR beta chain was sequenced in a study of cytomegalovirus exposure and HLA in healthy donors. Remarks on this clone: One end of the junction fails to match germline, which may point to a read error.

60 Vbeta and 13 Jbeta primers were used in PCR. Data came from immunoSEQ multiplex PCR; TCRdb stores just in-frame clones and leaves some out. Found here are fewer than 100,000 clones, roughly 80% of them singletons; the top ten hold 6.5% to 9%. This sequence originates from a man aged 40-49 years in good health and CMV-seropositive. Sequenced sample: PBMCs.

CDR3 sequence: CASSSLSGTSETQYF. The CDR3 coding sequence is TGTGCTAGCAGTTCCCTGTCCGGGACTAGCGAGACCCAGTACTTC. This sequence joins TRBV7-7 and TRBJ2-5, with 9 positions matching TRBD2. Germline CDR1 and CDR2: SSHAT and FNYEAQ (reference sequence). The CDR3 is made up of 15 amino acids. The full variable domain, its missing parts supplied by reference TRBV7-7 and TRBJ2-5, is GAGVSQSPRYKVTKRGQDVTLRCDPISSHATLYWYQQALGQGPEFLTYFNYEAQPDKSGLPSDRFSAERPEGSISTLTIQRTEQRDSAMYRCASSSLSGTSETQYFGPGTRLLVL.